This T cell receptor (beta chain) was recovered during a study of molecular identifiers for immune sequencing clone quantification. Study-wide results and limits: Whereas naive cells kept under 1% of molecules in clones above 20 RNA copies, such clones held over 97% in effectors.

Sorting captured naive CD8 T cells as CD8+CD4-CCR7+CD45RA+. In germline, CDR1 is KGHSY, CDR2 FQNENV. The ends were cut back, 4 bases at V and 2 bases at J, with 8 bases in the middle. This CDR3 comprises 13 residues. TCRdb reanalysed the PCR reads using MiXCR and keeps one entry per CDR3 protein. The profile covers fewer than 45,000 distinct CDR3 sequences, with about a fifth appearing a single time and about 1.2% taken by the ten largest. This clonotype was seen repeatedly, ten times or more. Its antigen is undetermined. This TCR derives from a human donor in good health. Some libraries in this study had Jurkat cell RNA spiked in. The chain joins TRBV16 to TRBJ2-5, with D perhaps matching TRBD1 (6 bases). Sequencing was carried out using naive CD8+ T cells from blood, with Jurkat cell RNA spiked in. Subset denoted: FACS-sorted CD8+CD4-CCR7+CD45RA+ naive T cells. CDR3 residues: CASSRGQQETQYF. DNA for the CDR3: TGTGCCAGCAGCCGCGGACAGCAAGAGACCCAGTACTTC.